This record concerns one T cell receptor (beta chain) sequence. Its antigen remains unidentified. Germline V CDR1 and CDR2: MNHNY, SVGAGI (reference sequence). V was pared by 0 bases and J by 0 bases, with 9 bases between. This CDR3 spans 15 amino acids. Data came from immunoSEQ multiplex PCR; TCRdb stores just in-frame clones and leaves some out. The table lists 100,000 to 150,000 clones, around 92% of them singletons. This sample is drawn from a study of T cell responses to AZD1222 COVID-19 vaccine. Notes on the study in general: Without day 14 samples, only post-peak T cell repertoires were studied. At baseline, seropositivity was found in only six or seven AZD1222 recipients.

Sequenced material: peripheral blood, taken on day 0 of AZD1222 vaccination. This chain connects TRBV6-6 to TRBJ2-7; D is uncertain. The receptor was isolated from an adult in good health. This CDR3 reads CASSYSVKASYEQYF. CDR3 DNA sequence: TGTGCCAGCAGTTACTCCGTAAAGGCCTCCTACGAGCAGTACTTC.